Following are 18 T cell receptor beta chains from one sample sequenced in a study of cytomegalovirus exposure and HLA in healthy donors. Libraries were prepared by immunoSEQ multiplex PCR; TCRdb keeps only in-frame clonotypes and omits some of them. The sample lists some 56,000 clones, 85% to 95% occurring once. Sequencing was carried out using PBMCs. Receptor source: a woman younger than 30 in good health and CMV-seropositive.

The V and J genes are TRBV10-3 and TRBJ1-5; 10 bases agree with TRBD1. CDR1 ENHRY and CDR2 SYGVKD come from the germline V gene. V lost 3 bases, J lost 6 bases, and 8 bases stayed unmatched. The CDR3 consists of 16 residues. The CDR3 sequence is CAISEAGTGVSQPQHF. CDR3 DNA sequence: TGTGCCATCAGTGAAGCGGGGACAGGGGTTAGTCAGCCCCAGCATTTT.

As regards this clone: An end of the junction differs from the germline gene, which may be a read error. The rearrangement uses TRBV28 and TRBJ1-1, with a tentative D call TRBD1 (5 bases). CDR3 length equals 13 residues. Germline CDR1 is MDHEN and CDR2 is SYDVKM. The CDR3 spells CASSLGQNAEAFF. In DNA, the CDR3 is TGTGCCAGCAGTTTGGGGCAGAACGCTGAAGCTTTCTTT.

The rearrangement links TRBV18 to TRBJ2-1, with TRBD2 matching over 9 bases. Germline V gives CDR1 KGHSH, CDR2 LQKENI. J lost 9 bases, V lost 6 bases, and 9 bases had no gene match. The CDR3 sequence is 14 residues long. As DNA, the CDR3 is TGTGCCAGCTCCGGATCCGGGACTAGCCCTGAGCAGTTCTTC. Its translation is CASSGSGTSPEQFF.

This clone showed up just a few times. The V gene is TRBV5-6, the J gene TRBJ1-2; TRBD1 aligns across 7 bases. The CDR3 covers 18 residues. CDR1 is SGHDT and CDR2 is YYEEEE in the germline V gene. V shed 0 bases, J shed 6 bases, and the junction held 17 bases outside the gene matches. Here the CDR3 DNA reads TGTGCCAGCAGCTTGGGGGGGTACACAGGGGCTTTTGCGAATGGCTACACCTTC. Residues: CASSLGGYTGAFANGYTF. The variable domain in full, with the rest retrieved from reference TRBV5-6 and TRBJ1-2, is DAGVTQSPTHLIKTRGQQVTLRCSPKSGHDTVSWYQQALGQGPQFIFQYYEEEERQRGNFPDRFSGHQFPNYSSELNVNALLLGDSALYLCASSLGGYTGAFANGYTFGSGTRLTVV.

V gene TRBV11-3 combines with J gene TRBJ2-1; D not certain. Deletions cut 1 base from V and 6 bases from J, with 4 bases between. From germline, CDR1 is SGHNT and CDR2 YENEEA. The CDR3 totals 12 residues. CDR3 bases: TGTGCCAGCAGCTTAGTCGGCAATGAGCAGTTCTTC. It codes for CASSLVGNEQFF.

This sequence joins TRBV27 and TRBJ1-1, with 7 nucleotides matching TRBD1. The CDR3 sequence is 13 residues long. V lost 6 bases to trimming and J lost 1 base; unmatched junction nucleotides: 2. CDR1 is MNHEY, CDR2 SMNVEV, per germline (reference sequence). CDR3 region: CASRWTGNTEAFF. DNA of the CDR3: TGTGCCAGCAGATGGACAGGGAACACTGAAGCTTTCTTT.

The chain joins TRBV27 to TRBJ2-7; a possible D gene is TRBD1 (6 bases). Germline CDR1 is MNHEY and CDR2 is SMNVEV (reference sequence). The CDR3 is 15 amino acids. The ends were cut back, 4 bases at V and 2 bases at J, with 15 bases in the middle. The CDR3 spells CASSSNRVPTYEQYF. DNA of the CDR3: TGTGCCAGCAGTTCAAACAGGGTTCCGACCTACGAGCAGTACTTC.

This chain links TRBV14 with TRBJ2-3; 8 bases agree with TRBD2. The CDR3 loop spans 15 amino acids. V lost 0 bases to trimming and J lost 6 bases; unmatched junction nucleotides: 5. Germline lookup yields CDR1 SGHDN and CDR2 FVKESK. The CDR3 reads CASSQDRGGRDTQYF. In nucleotides, the CDR3 is TGTGCCAGCAGCCAAGATCGGGGGGGCCGGGATACGCAGTATTTT.

This rearrangement joins TRBV6-5 to TRBJ2-3; 7 bases fit TRBD1. This CDR3 has 15 residues. V lost 0 bases and J lost 3; bases outside the gene matches: 3. Germline CDR1 is MNHEY and CDR2 is SVGAGI. The DNA for the CDR3 is TGTGCCAGCAGTTACTCGGCCAGGGGGACAGATACGCAGTATTTT. Its translation is CASSYSARGTDTQYF.

This chain joins TRBV15 and TRBJ2-1; 9 positions match TRBD1. V was pared by 5 bases and J by 8 bases, with 22 bases of the junction left unmatched. CDR1 and CDR2 (germline): LNHNV, YYDKDF (reference sequence). The CDR3 consists of 19 residues. The CDR3 sequence is CATSPRRGQGPEPRDEQFF. Written as DNA, the CDR3 is TGTGCCACCAGCCCTAGAAGGGGACAGGGCCCCGAACCCCGCGATGAGCAGTTCTTC.

This chain connects TRBV5-6 to TRBJ1-6; D unclear. V shed 2 bases and J shed 8 bases, with 11 bases lying between them. The CDR3 totals 14 residues. Per the germline V gene, CDR1 is SGHDT and CDR2 is YYEEEE. In DNA form, the CDR3 reads TGTGCCAGCAGCTTTACCGGGGATTATTCACCCCTCCACTTT. Protein product: CASSFTGDYSPLHF.

V gene TRBV5-1 combines with J gene TRBJ1-3, with D uncertain. The CDR3 is 13 residues long. V was cut by 5 bases and J by 0 bases, with 6 bases left in between. Germline CDR1 and CDR2: SGHRS and YFSETQ. CDR3 sequence reads: CASRSGSGNTIYF. The DNA of the CDR3 is TGCGCCAGCAGGTCCGGCTCTGGAAACACCATATATTTT. Full variable domain (rest looked up from reference TRBV5-1 and TRBJ1-3): KAGVTQTPRYLIKTRGQQVTLSCSPISGHRSVSWYQQTPGQGLQFLFEYFSETQRNKGNFPGRFSGRQFSNSRSEMNVSTLELGDSALYLCASRSGSGNTIYFGEGSWLTVV.

The chain has TRBV19 and TRBJ2-7, with a possible D match to TRBD1 (5 bases). V shed 5 bases and J shed 3 bases, with 11 bases lying between them. Germline V gene data show CDR1 as LNHDA and CDR2 as SQIVND (reference sequence). This CDR3 is built from 13 residues. The CDR3 DNA reads TGTGCCAGTAGTGAAGACAGATACTACGAGCAGTACTTC. Amino acid sequence: CASSEDRYYEQYF.

The chain has TRBV28 and TRBJ2-5; TRBD1 agrees at 7 bases. The CDR3 consists of 14 residues. The trim removed 5 bases at V and 5 bases at J, leaving 8 bases unmatched. Germline-derived CDR1 and CDR2 are MDHEN and SYDVKM. The CDR3 DNA is TGTGCCAGCAGTCCATCGGACAGGCGGGAGACCCAGTACTTC. It yields the protein CASSPSDRRETQYF.

The V and J genes are TRBV7-9 and TRBJ2-2; 9 positions agree with TRBD1. The CDR3 spans 15 residues. Germline CDR1 SEHNR, CDR2 FQNEAQ (reference sequence). Trimming at V came to 5 bases and at J to 7 bases, leaving 8 bases not matched to a gene. CDR3 in amino acids: CASSERDRVFGELFF. CDR3 in DNA: TGTGCCAGCAGCGAACGGGACAGGGTTTTCGGGGAGCTGTTTTTT.

The chain employs TRBV7-9 and TRBJ2-3; 7 bases fit TRBD1. CDR3 length equals 15 residues. Germline V lookup: CDR1 SEHNR, CDR2 FQNEAQ (reference sequence). Unmatched junction bases numbered 5, after V lost 4 bases and J lost 1 base. The CDR3 is CASSWTGTGTDTQYF. In nucleotides, the CDR3 is TGTGCCAGCAGCTGGACCGGGACAGGCACAGATACGCAGTATTTT.

This chain links TRBV6-5 with TRBJ1-3, with D unresolved. The germline gives CDR1 MNHEY, CDR2 SVGAGI. The CDR3 runs 12 residues. Trimming shortened V by 5 bases and J by 4 bases, and 6 bases separated the two germline ends. CDR3 sequence reads: CASSATGNTIYF. The CDR3 DNA reads TGTGCCAGCAGTGCGACAGGAAACACCATATATTTT.

The V call is TRBV18, the J call TRBJ2-7; TRBD1 aligns across 8 bases. The ends lost 2 bases at V and 5 bases at J; junction bases unmatched: 2. The CDR3 sequence is 13 residues long. Germline V gene sequence: CDR1 KGHSH, CDR2 LQKENI. The CDR3 spells CASSPSGGNEQYF. Here the CDR3 DNA reads TGTGCCAGCTCACCATCAGGGGGCAACGAGCAGTACTTC.